Presented here are 18 T cell receptor beta chains from one specimen sequenced in a study of OX40 agonist ivuxolimab in advanced cancers. TCRdb's copy holds only in-frame clones and misses some; the assay was immunoSEQ multiplex PCR. The sample holds about 31,000 clones, around nine tenths seen once. The sample here was CD4+ or CD8+ T cells sorted from blood, taken in a trial of the OX40 agonist ivuxolimab. Source of these receptors: an adult with an advanced solid tumor such as melanoma, head and neck, liver or kidney cancer.

The V and J genes are TRBV6-5 and TRBJ1-1, with TRBD1 matching 8 bases. The CDR3 covers 15 residues. CDR1 and CDR2 from the germline V gene are MNHEY and SVGAGI. V trimming: 4 bases; J trimming: 5 bases; junction bases outside the gene matches: 9. The CDR3, as DNA: TGTGCCAGCAGTTCAATAGGCAGGGGGCGAACTGAAGCTTTCTTT. Translation: CASSSIGRGRTEAFF.

The chain employs TRBV5-6 and TRBJ2-1, with a tentative D call TRBD1 (5 bases). Germline loops: CDR1 SGHDT, CDR2 YYEEEE. Trimming pared 3 bases from V and 4 bases from J, leaving 8 bases between. This CDR3 spans 13 amino acids. The CDR3 DNA follows: TGTGCCAGCAGCTCAACAGGTTACAATGAGCAGTTCTTC. Translated: CASSSTGYNEQFF. Using reference TRBV5-6 and TRBJ2-1 for the parts outside the CDR3, the full variable domain is DAGVTQSPTHLIKTRGQQVTLRCSPKSGHDTVSWYQQALGQGPQFIFQYYEEEERQRGNFPDRFSGHQFPNYSSELNVNALLLGDSALYLCASSSTGYNEQFFGPGTRLTVL.

The chain employs TRBV5-6 and TRBJ1-3, with a tentative D call TRBD1 (6 bases). Trimming left V 1 base short and J 8 bases short, with 19 bases between. CDR1 and CDR2 (germline): SGHDT, YYEEEE. The CDR3 runs 16 residues. CDR3 coding DNA: TGTGCCAGCAGCTTGTTGGACGGGGGCTTATACCACACCATATATTTT. Translation gives CASSLLDGGLYHTIYF.

The gene calls are TRBV28 and TRBJ2-1; D is possibly TRBD2 (7 bases). Germline V gene sequence: CDR1 MDHEN, CDR2 SYDVKM. This CDR3 has 15 amino acids. V lost 3 bases to trimming and J lost 8 bases, with 17 bases between them. The chain's CDR3 is CASSFPRGGGDEQFF. CDR3 coding DNA: TGTGCCAGCAGTTTCCCCAGAGGGGGGGGCGATGAGCAGTTCTTC.

The chain uses TRBV5-6 and TRBJ2-3, with 8 bases matching TRBD1. This CDR3 spans 17 amino acids. Germline V gene sequence: CDR1 SGHDT, CDR2 YYEEEE. The J segment lost 3 bases and the V segment lost 0 bases, leaving 9 bases of the junction unmatched. CDR3 coding DNA: TGTGCCAGCAGCTTGGCGGCAGGGGGCGCTGGAACAGATACGCAGTATTTT. It encodes CASSLAAGGAGTDTQYF.

The chain uses TRBV7-2 and TRBJ1-4; weak D call: TRBD1 (6 bases). The CDR3 spans 16 residues. Germline CDR1 SGHTA, CDR2 FQGNSA. Trimming shortened V by 4 bases and J by 3 bases, and 15 bases separated the two germline ends. The DNA of the CDR3 is TGTGCCAGCAGCTACATTACAGGGTTCCCTAATGAAAAACTGTTTTTT. The encoded protein is CASSYITGFPNEKLFF.

The V call is TRBV9, the J call TRBJ2-2; possibly TRBD2 for D (6 bases). The CDR3 has 13 residues. V was pared by 4 bases and J by 3 bases, with 7 bases between. The germline V gene has CDR1 SGDLS and CDR2 YYNGEE. Written as DNA, the CDR3 is TGTGCCAGCAGCTGGGGGGACACCGGGGAGCTGTTTTTT. Translated: CASSWGDTGELFF.

This chain joins TRBV28 and TRBJ2-1; 9 positions agree with TRBD1. The CDR3 is 17 amino acids. Trimming cost V 3 bases and J 9 bases; bases outside gene matches: 15. Germline lookup yields CDR1 MDHEN and CDR2 SYDVKM. The CDR3: CASSFGGTGTGIGEQFF. The CDR3, as DNA: TGTGCCAGCAGTTTTGGCGGGACAGGGACGGGTATTGGTGAGCAGTTCTTC.

The J gene is TRBJ1-1, the V gene TRBV28; D not certain. Germline lookup yields CDR1 MDHEN and CDR2 SYDVKM. Trimming took 3 bases from V and 2 from J, leaving 13 bases between them. The CDR3 contains 15 residues. CDR3 amino acids: CASSFPSNGNTEAFF. The CDR3 DNA reads as TGTGCCAGCAGTTTTCCATCAAACGGAAACACTGAAGCTTTCTTT.

The gene calls are TRBV28 and TRBJ2-2; TRBD1 matches at 8 bases. The CDR3 is 16 residues long. Germline V lookup: CDR1 MDHEN, CDR2 SYDVKM. J lost 5 bases, V lost 8 bases, and 13 bases had no gene match. This CDR3 reads CASGYWADRGTGELFF. The DNA of the CDR3 is TGTGCCAGCGGCTATTGGGCCGACAGGGGAACCGGGGAGCTGTTTTTT.

This chain connects TRBV5-6 to TRBJ2-2, with 10 nucleotides matching TRBD2. The trim removed 4 bases at V and 3 bases at J, leaving 9 bases unmatched. Germline V gene data show CDR1 as SGHDT and CDR2 as YYEEEE. The CDR3 extends over 17 amino acids. Here the CDR3 reads CASSPLKREGDTGELFF. For the CDR3, the DNA is TGTGCCAGCAGCCCACTAAAGCGGGAGGGCGACACCGGGGAGCTGTTTTTT.

This chain connects TRBV7-9 to TRBJ2-1, with 8 bases that match TRBD2. Looked up from germline, CDR1 is SEHNR and CDR2 is FQNEAQ (reference sequence). V was clipped by 5 bases and J by 7 bases; unmatched bases: 10. CDR3 length: 15 amino acids. CDR3 residues: CASSGGSGSRNEQFF. The CDR3 bases are TGTGCCAGCAGCGGTGGGAGCGGGAGTAGGAATGAGCAGTTCTTC.

As concerns this clone: The junction shows a germline mismatch at one end, possibly a read error. This chain joins TRBV6-1 and TRBJ2-1; D not resolved. The CDR3 loop spans 14 amino acids. CDR1 is MNHNS, CDR2 SASEGT, per germline. As DNA, the CDR3 is TGTGCCAGCAGTGCAGACCCCTCCGACAATGAGCAGTTCTTC. Translating it yields CASSADPSDNEQFF.

The chain has TRBV9 and TRBJ1-4; weak D call: TRBD1 (5 bases). Germline-derived CDR1 and CDR2 are SGDLS and YYNGEE. The length of the CDR3 is 16 residues. V was shortened by 3 bases and J by 0 bases, with 12 bases between the two germline ends. This CDR3 is CASSDFRQPTNEKLFF. The CDR3 DNA reads as TGTGCCAGCAGCGACTTCAGACAGCCAACTAATGAAAAACTGTTTTTT.

The chain joins TRBV30 to TRBJ1-2; D perhaps matches TRBD1 (6 bases). Trimming removed 1 base at V and 8 bases at J, with 17 bases between. This CDR3 is built from 14 residues. Germline CDR1 is GTSNPN and CDR2 is SVGIG (reference sequence). In DNA, the CDR3 is TGTGCCTGGAGTGAGAGGGACAACTTCGGAGGCTACACCTTC. This translates into CAWSERDNFGGYTF.

The rearrangement links TRBV19 to TRBJ1-5; 7 nucleotides align to TRBD1. The CDR3 sequence is 14 residues long. V lost 1 base and J lost 9; bases outside the gene matches: 6. Germline CDR1 and CDR2: LNHDA and SQIVND (reference sequence). The CDR3 here is CASSIAQGGRPQHF. In DNA form, the CDR3 reads TGTGCCAGTAGTATAGCCCAGGGGGGAAGGCCCCAGCATTTT.

The chain combines TRBV5-1 with TRBJ1-2; 8 positions agree with TRBD1. The J segment lost 5 bases and the V segment lost 4 bases, leaving 25 bases of the junction unmatched. CDR1 and CDR2 from the germline V gene are SGHRS and YFSETQ. This CDR3 spans 20 amino acids. CDR3 region: CASSPEGTGNIGLRLYGYTF. CDR3 in DNA: TGCGCCAGCAGCCCCGAGGGGACAGGAAACATCGGCTTACGGCTTTATGGCTACACCTTC.

The chain recombines TRBV25-1 with TRBJ1-1, with D unresolved. There are 11 residues in the CDR3. Germline values: CDR1 MGHDK, CDR2 SYGVNS. Trimming stripped 3 bases from V and 8 bases from J, with 7 bases between. The CDR3 DNA reads as TGTGCCAGCAGTGAGGGTTGGGAAGCTTTCTTT. Amino acid sequence: CASSEGWEAFF.